This T cell receptor (beta chain) was documented in a study of cytomegalovirus exposure and HLA in healthy donors. The PCR made use of 60 Vbeta and 13 Jbeta primers. Assay: immunoSEQ multiplex PCR; the TCRdb copy retains only in-frame clones and omits some. The repertoire consists of nearly 200,000 clones, with about 81% occurring once and the leading ten covering 6% to 8%. General study points: Whilst most TCR sequences proved rare, a subset of public TCRs occurred across many donors. Reportedly, HLA-A and HLA-B alleles of most subjects were accurately predicted from TCR beta. Productive rates of about 87% or about 30% were seen for most TCR beta V segments in an earlier analysis.

All the people who gave samples were healthy bone marrow donors. Germline lookup yields CDR1 SGHAT and CDR2 FQNNGV. Trimming left V 5 bases short and J 4 bases short, with 20 bases between. The CDR3 runs 16 residues. Note on this clone: What it binds is not known.

This TCR derives from a woman between 45 and 60 years old in good health and CMV-seropositive. The specimen was PBMCs. The chain uses TRBV11-2 and TRBJ1-2; TRBD1 might be the D (5 bases). The CDR3 sequence is CASSPAKGPKGYGYTF. The CDR3 nucleotides read TGTGCCAGCAGCCCGGCTAAGGGGCCTAAGGGCTATGGCTACACCTTC.